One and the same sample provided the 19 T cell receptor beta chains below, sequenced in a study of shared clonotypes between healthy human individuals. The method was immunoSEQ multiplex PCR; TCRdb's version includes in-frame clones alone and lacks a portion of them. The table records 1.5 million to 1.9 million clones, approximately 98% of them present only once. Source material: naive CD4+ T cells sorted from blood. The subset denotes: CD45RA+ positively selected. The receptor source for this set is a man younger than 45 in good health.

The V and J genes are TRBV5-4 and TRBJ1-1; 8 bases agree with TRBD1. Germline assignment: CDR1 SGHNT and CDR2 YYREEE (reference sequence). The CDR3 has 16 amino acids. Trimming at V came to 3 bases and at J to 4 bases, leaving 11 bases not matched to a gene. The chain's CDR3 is CASSSIGQGAVTEAFF. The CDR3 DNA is TGTGCCAGCAGCTCGATAGGACAGGGAGCGGTCACTGAAGCTTTCTTT.

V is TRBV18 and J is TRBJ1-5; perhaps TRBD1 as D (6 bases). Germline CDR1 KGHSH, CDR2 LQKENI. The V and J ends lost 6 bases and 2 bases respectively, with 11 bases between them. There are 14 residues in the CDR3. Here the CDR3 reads CASSQAGGNQPQHF. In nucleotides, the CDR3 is TGTGCCAGCTCCCAAGCAGGGGGCAATCAGCCCCAGCATTTT.

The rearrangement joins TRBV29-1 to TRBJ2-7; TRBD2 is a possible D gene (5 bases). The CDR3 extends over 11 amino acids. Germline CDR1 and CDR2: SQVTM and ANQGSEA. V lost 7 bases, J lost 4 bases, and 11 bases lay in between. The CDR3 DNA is TGCAGCGCCTCTCTAGCTTACGAGCAGTACTTC. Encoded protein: CSASLAYEQYF.

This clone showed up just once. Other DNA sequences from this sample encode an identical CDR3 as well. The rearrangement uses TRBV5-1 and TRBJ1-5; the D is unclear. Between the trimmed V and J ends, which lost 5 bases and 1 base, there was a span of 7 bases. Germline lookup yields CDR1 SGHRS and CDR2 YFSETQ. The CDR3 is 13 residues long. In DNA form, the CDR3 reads TGCGCCAGCAGTTTAACAAGCAATCAGCCCCAGCATTTT. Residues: CASSLTSNQPQHF.

The CDR3 protein is CASSYRGDEAFF. The CDR3 DNA sequence: TGTGCCAGCAGTTACCGCGGGGATGAAGCTTTCTTT. The chain has TRBV6-5 and TRBJ1-1; unclear D gene. The CDR3 has 12 amino acids. Germline V gene lookup returns CDR1 MNHEY and CDR2 SVGAGI. V was trimmed by 2 bases and J by 7 bases, leaving 8 bases between them.

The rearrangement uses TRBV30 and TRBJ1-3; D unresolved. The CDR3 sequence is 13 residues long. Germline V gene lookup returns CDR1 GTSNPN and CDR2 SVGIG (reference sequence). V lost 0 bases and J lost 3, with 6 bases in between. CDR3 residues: CAWSVNGGNTIYF. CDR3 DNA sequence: TGTGCCTGGAGTGTCAATGGTGGAAACACCATATATTTT.

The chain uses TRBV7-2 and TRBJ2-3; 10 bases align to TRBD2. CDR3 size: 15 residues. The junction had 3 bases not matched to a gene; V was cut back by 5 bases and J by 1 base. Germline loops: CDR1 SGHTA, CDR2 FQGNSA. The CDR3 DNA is TGTGCCAGCAGCAGAGGACTAGCGGGCACAGATACGCAGTATTTT. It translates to CASSRGLAGTDTQYF.

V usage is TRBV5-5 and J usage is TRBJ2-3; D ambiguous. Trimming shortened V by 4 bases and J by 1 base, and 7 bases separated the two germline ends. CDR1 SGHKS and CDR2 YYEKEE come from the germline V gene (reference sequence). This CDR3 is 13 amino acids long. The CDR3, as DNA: TGTGCCAGCAGCATTCCCCGCACAGATACGCAGTATTTT. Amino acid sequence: CASSIPRTDTQYF.

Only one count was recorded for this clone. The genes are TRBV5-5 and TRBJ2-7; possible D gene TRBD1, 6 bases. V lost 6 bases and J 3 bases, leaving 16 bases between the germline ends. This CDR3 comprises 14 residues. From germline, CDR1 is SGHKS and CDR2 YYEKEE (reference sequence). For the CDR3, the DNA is TGTGCCAGCACCCCAGGACAGCTCTTCTACGAGCAGTACTTC. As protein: CASTPGQLFYEQYF.

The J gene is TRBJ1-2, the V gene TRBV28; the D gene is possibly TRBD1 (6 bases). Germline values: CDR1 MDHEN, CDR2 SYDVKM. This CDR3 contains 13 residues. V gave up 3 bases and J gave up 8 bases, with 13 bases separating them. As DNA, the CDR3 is TGTGCCAGCAGTTTCGGCGTCAGGGGAGGCTACACCTTC. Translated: CASSFGVRGGYTF.

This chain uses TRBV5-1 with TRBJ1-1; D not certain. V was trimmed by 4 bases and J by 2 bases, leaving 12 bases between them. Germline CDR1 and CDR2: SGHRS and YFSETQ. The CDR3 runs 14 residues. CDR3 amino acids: CASSPHPTNTEAFF. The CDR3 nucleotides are TGCGCCAGCAGCCCCCATCCGACTAACACTGAAGCTTTCTTT.

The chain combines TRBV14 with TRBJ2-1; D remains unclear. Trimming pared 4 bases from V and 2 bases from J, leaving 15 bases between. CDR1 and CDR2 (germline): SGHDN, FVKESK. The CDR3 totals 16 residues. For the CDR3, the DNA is TGTGCCAGCAGCCCCGAAGTCCCCATGACCTACAATGAGCAGTTCTTC. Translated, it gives CASSPEVPMTYNEQFF.

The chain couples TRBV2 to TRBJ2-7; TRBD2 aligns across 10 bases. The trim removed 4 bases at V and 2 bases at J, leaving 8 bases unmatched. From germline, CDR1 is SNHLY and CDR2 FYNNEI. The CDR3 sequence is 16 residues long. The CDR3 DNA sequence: TGTGCCAGCAGTGTTGGTCGGACTAGCGGAACCTACGAGCAGTACTTC. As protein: CASSVGRTSGTYEQYF.

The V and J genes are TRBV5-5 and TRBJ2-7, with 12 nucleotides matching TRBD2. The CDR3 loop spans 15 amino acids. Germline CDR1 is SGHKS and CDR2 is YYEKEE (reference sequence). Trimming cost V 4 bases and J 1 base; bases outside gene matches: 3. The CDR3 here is CASSLGTSGSYEQYF. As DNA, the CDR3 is TGTGCCAGCAGCCTCGGGACTAGCGGGTCCTACGAGCAGTACTTC.

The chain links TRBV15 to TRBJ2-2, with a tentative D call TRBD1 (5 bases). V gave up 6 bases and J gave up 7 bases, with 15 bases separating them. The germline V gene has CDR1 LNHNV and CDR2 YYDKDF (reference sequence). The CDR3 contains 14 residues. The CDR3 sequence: CATSAETEIGELFF. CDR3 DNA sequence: TGTGCCACCAGTGCCGAGACAGAGATCGGGGAGCTGTTTTTT.

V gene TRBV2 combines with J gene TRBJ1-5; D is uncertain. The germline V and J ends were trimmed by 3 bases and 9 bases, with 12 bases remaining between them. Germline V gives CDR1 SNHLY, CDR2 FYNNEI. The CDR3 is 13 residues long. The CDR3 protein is CASSDGTLGPQHF. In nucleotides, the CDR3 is TGTGCCAGCAGTGACGGCACCCTCGGGCCCCAGCATTTT.

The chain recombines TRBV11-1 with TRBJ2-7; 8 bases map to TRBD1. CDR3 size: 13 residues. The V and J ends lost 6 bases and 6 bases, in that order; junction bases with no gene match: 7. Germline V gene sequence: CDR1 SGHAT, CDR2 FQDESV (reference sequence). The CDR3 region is CASRTGTGGEQYF. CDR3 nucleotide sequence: TGTGCCAGCAGGACCGGGACAGGCGGCGAGCAGTACTTC.

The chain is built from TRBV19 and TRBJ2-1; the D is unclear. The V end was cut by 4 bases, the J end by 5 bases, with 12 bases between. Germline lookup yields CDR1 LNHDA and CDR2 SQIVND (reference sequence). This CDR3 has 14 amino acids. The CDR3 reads CASSRSQLNNEQFF. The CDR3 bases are TGTGCCAGTAGTAGATCCCAACTCAACAATGAGCAGTTCTTC.

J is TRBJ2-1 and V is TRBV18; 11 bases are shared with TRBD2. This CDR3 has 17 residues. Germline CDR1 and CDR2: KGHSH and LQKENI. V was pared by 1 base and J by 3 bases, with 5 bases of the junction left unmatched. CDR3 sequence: CASSPLTSGKFYNEQFF. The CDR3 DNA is TGTGCCAGCTCACCACTGACTAGCGGGAAGTTCTACAATGAGCAGTTCTTC.